Reported below is one T cell receptor beta chain. Original processing notes: Cell counts per sample came from amplifying reference gene primers. Profiling relied on immunoSEQ multiplex PCR, and the TCRdb table lists in-frame clones only, not all of them. The DNA was the basis for D and trimming; V, J and clone size are from that table. In the table there are about 72,000 clones, around 82% of which are singletons. The data belong to a study of blood T cell repertoires in COVID-19. In the study overall: Donors in the United States, Italy and Spain gave samples during acute or convalescent COVID-19. The cDNA or gDNA used as material had been derived from T cells, B-cell-depleted T cells, or PBMCs.

Germline-derived CDR1 and CDR2 are GTSNPN and SVGIG (reference sequence). The ends lost 0 bases at V and 0 bases at J; junction bases unmatched: 9. The CDR3 has 20 residues. The sequenced material came from peripheral blood. This clonotype was obtained from a man aged 55 to 70 with acute or convalescent COVID-19. The chain joins TRBV30 to TRBJ2-1; 15 nucleotides align to TRBD2. The CDR3 protein is CAWSVTSWTSGGGSYNEQFF. The CDR3 DNA reads TGTGCCTGGAGTGTCACTTCTTGGACTAGCGGGGGGGGCTCCTACAATGAGCAGTTCTTC.